The 18 T cell receptor beta chains given below trace back to one sample, sequenced in a study of T cell responses to AZD1222 COVID-19 vaccine. Repertoires were generated with immunoSEQ multiplex PCR, while TCRdb's copy carries only in-frame clones and drops some. This sample carries around 150,000 clones, 85% to 95% of them seen once, and the ten largest clones take about 0.6%. Material: peripheral blood, obtained on day 0 of AZD1222 vaccination. These receptors all come from an adult in good health.

This rearrangement joins TRBV3-1 (or the pseudogene TRBV3-2) to TRBJ1-6; 8 nucleotides align to TRBD1. The CDR3 runs 15 residues. CDR1 and CDR2 (germline): LGHDT, YNNKEL (reference sequence). V lost 0 bases and J lost 5; bases outside the gene matches: 0. The CDR3 is CASSQEQGDNSPLHF. The CDR3 region has the DNA TGTGCCAGCAGCCAAGAACAGGGGGATAATTCACCCCTCCACTTT.

This chain joins TRBV10-3 and TRBJ2-1, with TRBD2 matching 7 bases. The CDR3 is made up of 14 amino acids. Unmatched junction bases numbered 3, after V lost 2 bases and J lost 5 bases. CDR1 is ENHRY, CDR2 SYGVKD, per germline. CDR3 nucleotides: TGTGCCATCAGTGAGGAGCGGGAAAACAATGAGCAGTTCTTC. Amino acid sequence: CAISEERENNEQFF.

This clone has just one count. V gene TRBV18 combines with J gene TRBJ1-2; no firm D call. Germline CDR1 reads KGHSH; CDR2 reads LQKENI. Trimming took 3 bases from V and 3 from J, leaving 8 bases between them. CDR3 length: 13 amino acids. Here the CDR3 reads CASSPESYYGYTF. Written as DNA, the CDR3 is TGTGCCAGCTCACCGGAGTCGTACTATGGCTACACCTTC.

This chain's CDR3 is CASSGSGSPHEQYF. In nucleotides, the CDR3 is TGTGCCAGCAGCGGGAGCGGGAGCCCCCACGAGCAGTACTTC. The V gene is TRBV13, the J gene TRBJ2-7, with 8 bases lining up with TRBD2. The V gene end was trimmed by 5 bases and the J gene end by 5 bases; junction bases not matched to a gene: 8. Germline loops: CDR1 PRHDT, CDR2 FYEKMQ (reference sequence). This CDR3 is built from 14 residues.

J is TRBJ2-7 and V is TRBV5-8; 7 bases line up with TRBD1. The CDR3 runs to 15 residues. Germline V CDR1 and CDR2: SGHTS, YDEGEE. J was trimmed by 5 bases and V by 2 bases; bases with no gene match: 10. CDR3 in amino acids: CASSFMRSGGHEQYF. The CDR3 DNA reads TGTGCCAGCAGCTTCATGCGGTCAGGGGGTCACGAGCAGTACTTC.

This clone was found once. This chain links TRBV5-4 with TRBJ1-1, with TRBD1 matching 8 bases. The trim removed 4 bases at V and 0 bases at J, leaving 8 bases unmatched. CDR1 SGHNT and CDR2 YYREEE come from the germline V gene (reference sequence). The CDR3 has 16 residues. The CDR3 sequence is CASSLGQGPLNTEAFF. The CDR3, as DNA: TGTGCCAGCAGCCTCGGACAGGGCCCTCTGAACACTGAAGCTTTCTTT.

The chain carries TRBV3-1 (or the pseudogene TRBV3-2) and TRBJ1-6; no firm D call. The CDR3 totals 14 residues. Germline V gene sequence: CDR1 LGHDT, CDR2 YNNKEL (reference sequence). Trimming pared 4 bases from V and 8 bases from J, leaving 12 bases between. CDR3 sequence: CASSPTWRDSPLHF. The CDR3 DNA is TGTGCCAGCAGCCCGACGTGGAGGGATTCACCCCTCCACTTT.

This sequence joins TRBV19 and TRBJ1-5; the D is unclear. The V end lost 5 bases, the J end lost 4 bases, and 6 bases lay between the germline ends. The CDR3 sequence is 12 residues long. CDR1 LNHDA and CDR2 SQIVND come from the germline V gene (reference sequence). The CDR3 is CASSSENQPQHF. For the CDR3, the DNA is TGTGCCAGTAGTTCTGAGAATCAGCCCCAGCATTTT. Supplemented by reference TRBV19 and TRBJ1-5, the full variable domain reads DGGITQSPKYLFRKEGQNVTLSCEQNLNHDAMYWYRQDPGQGLRLIYYSQIVNDFQKGDIAEGYSVSREKKESFPLTVTSAQKNPTAFYLCASSSENQPQHFGDGTRLSIL.

This sequence joins TRBV6-5 and TRBJ1-6, with D possibly being TRBD1 (5 bases). The germline V gene has CDR1 MNHEY and CDR2 SVGAGI. The V end lost 2 bases, the J end lost 5 bases, and 7 bases lay between the germline ends. This CDR3 contains 14 residues. CDR3 residues: CASSYEGNNSPLHF. CDR3 DNA sequence: TGTGCCAGCAGTTACGAGGGGAATAATTCACCCCTCCACTTT.

This chain links TRBV4-1 with TRBJ1-1, with D possibly being TRBD1 (5 bases). Trimming stripped 0 bases from V and 0 bases from J, with 11 bases between. This CDR3 comprises 16 residues. In germline, CDR1 is MGHRA, CDR2 YSYEKL. The CDR3 DNA reads as TGCGCCAGCAGCCAAGATCCGGCAGGGCTGAACACTGAAGCTTTCTTT. Translation: CASSQDPAGLNTEAFF.

The rearrangement uses TRBV4-2 and TRBJ1-1, with 9 positions matching TRBD1. CDR3 length: 16 residues. Germline CDR1 LGHNA, CDR2 YNFKEQ. Trimming removed 0 bases from V and 4 bases from J; junction bases left unmatched: 6. The CDR3: CASSQDLGTGSTEAFF. In DNA form, the CDR3 reads TGTGCCAGCAGCCAAGATCTAGGGACAGGGAGCACTGAAGCTTTCTTT.

The gene calls are TRBV14 and TRBJ2-5; D not certain. The CDR3 loop spans 11 amino acids. Trimming shortened V by 4 bases and J by 3 bases, and 3 bases separated the two germline ends. Germline V lookup: CDR1 SGHDN, CDR2 FVKESK. In nucleotides, the CDR3 is TGTGCCAGCAGCCTCGAAGAGACCCAGTACTTC. This encodes CASSLEETQYF.

This clone was counted once. The CDR3 bases are TGTGCCAGCAGTGGACGGTCCGGGACTAGCTCCTACGAGCAGTACTTC. It translates to CASSGRSGTSSYEQYF. V is TRBV6-1 and J is TRBJ2-7; 8 positions agree with TRBD2. The CDR3 has 16 residues. J was trimmed by 0 bases and V by 4 bases; bases with no gene match: 8. The germline gives CDR1 MNHNS, CDR2 SASEGT.

This chain links TRBV5-5 with TRBJ2-7; D tentatively reads TRBD1 or TRBD2 (6 bases each). The V gene's germline CDR1 is SGHKS and CDR2 YYEKEE (reference sequence). V gave up 2 bases and J gave up 6 bases, with 12 bases separating them. The length of the CDR3 is 13 residues. CDR3 residues: CASSLGGPREQYF. The CDR3 DNA is TGTGCCAGCAGCTTAGGGGGGCCTCGCGAGCAGTACTTC.

The chain recombines TRBV6-4 with TRBJ1-2; no reliable D call. The V end was cut by 3 bases, the J end by 2 bases, with 7 bases between. Germline lookup yields CDR1 MRHNA and CDR2 SNTAGT. This CDR3 is 13 amino acids long. CDR3 amino acids: CASSESLNYGYTF. DNA of the CDR3: TGTGCCAGCAGTGAGTCCCTAAACTATGGCTACACCTTC.

The chain has TRBV7-9 and TRBJ2-1, with TRBD2 identical over 7 bases. V shed 5 bases, J shed 6 bases, and the junction held 13 bases outside the gene matches. Germline assignment: CDR1 SEHNR and CDR2 FQNEAQ (reference sequence). The CDR3 loop spans 16 amino acids. The CDR3 coding sequence is TGTGCCAGCAGCCCCCGAGGGGCGGGAGAACTCAATGAGCAGTTCTTC. Its protein product is CASSPRGAGELNEQFF. Together with reference TRBV7-9 and TRBJ2-1, the CDR3 gives the full variable domain: DTGVSQNPRHKITKRGQNVTFRCDPISEHNRLYWYRQTLGQGPEFLTYFQNEAQLEKSRLLSDRFSAERPKGSFSTLEIQRTEQGDSAMYLCASSPRGAGELNEQFFGPGTRLTVL.

J is TRBJ1-5 and V is TRBV30, with D unresolved. V lost 2 bases and J lost 7, with 12 bases in between. The CDR3 totals 13 residues. Germline CDR1 GTSNPN, CDR2 SVGIG (reference sequence). DNA of the CDR3: TGTGCCTGGAGTACAAGTGCGGGGCAGCCCCAGCATTTT. It specifies CAWSTSAGQPQHF.

This chain uses TRBV30 with TRBJ1-4, with D perhaps TRBD1 (5 bases). Looked up from germline, CDR1 is GTSNPN and CDR2 is SVGIG (reference sequence). The germline V and J ends were trimmed by 5 bases and 8 bases, with 12 bases remaining between them. The CDR3 spans 12 residues. DNA of the CDR3: TGTGCCTGGCAGGGTTTGTCCGAAAAACTGTTTTTT. It codes for CAWQGLSEKLFF. Drawing the rest from reference TRBV30 and TRBJ1-4, the complete variable domain is SQTIHQWPATLVQPVGSPLSLECTVEGTSNPNLYWYRQAAGRGLQLLFYSVGIGQISSEVPQNLSASRPQDRQFILSSKKLLLSDSGFYLCAWQGLSEKLFFGSGTQLSVL.